These T cell receptor beta chains were read from a single sample in a study of blood T cells in healthy people across ages. TCRdb re-called the 5' RACE reads with MiXCR, one entry per CDR3 protein. Among approximately 1,000,000 distinct CDR3 sequences, 40% to 50% were seen once, and the ten largest hold about 19%. Sample: blood. These receptor sequences come from a woman aged 55-75 years in good health. Both conserved end residues are part of each CDR3. The D gene is left open where the match is weak. Some rows have no size entry. The others give once, few or many, or a class for an expanded clone.

clone size	D gene	V gene	J gene	CDR3 protein	CDR3 DNA
.	.	TRBV5-1	TRBJ2-1	CASSSTRAGLHEQFF	TGCGCCAGCAGCTCGACCCGGGCAGGGCTTCATGAGCAGTTCTTC
.	.	TRBV29-1	TRBJ2-7	CSVSRTGVPYEQYF	TGCAGCGTTAGCAGGACGGGCGTTCCCTACGAGCAGTACTTC
.	.	TRBV6-2/TRBV6-3	TRBJ2-3	CASSYSQTGWDTQYF	TGTGCCAGCAGTTATTCTCAAACAGGGTGGGATACGCAGTATTTT
.	.	TRBV3-1	TRBJ1-4	CASSQDVEEKLFF	TGTGCCAGCAGCCAAGACGTCGAAGAAAAACTGTTTTTT
.	.	TRBV19	TRBJ1-5	CASSIQYSNQPQHF	TGTGCCAGTAGTATACAATATAGCAATCAGCCCCAGCATTTT
few	.	TRBV21-1	TRBJ1-2	CASSKGPTARGYGYTF	TGTGCCAGCAGCAAAGGTCCGACAGCCCGGGGTTATGGCTACACCTTC
.	TRBD2	TRBV11-2	TRBJ2-1	CASTIAGKYEQFF	TGTGCCAGCACCATAGCGGGAAAGTATGAGCAGTTCTTC
many	.	TRBV7-9	TRBJ2-7	CASSLAGTVYEQYF	TGTGCCAGCAGCTTGGCGGGTACGGTGTACGAGCAGTACTTC
.	.	TRBV27	TRBJ2-6	CASMGGGSSGANVLTF	TGTGCCAGCATGGGGGGAGGTTCCTCTGGGGCCAACGTCCTGACTTTC
.	.	TRBV13	TRBJ2-5	CASSFQSRDPLQETQYF	TGTGCCAGCAGCTTCCAGTCTCGGGACCCCCTCCAAGAGACCCAGTACTTC
once	.	TRBV3-1	TRBJ1-6	CASSQGPRAPEANSPLHF	TGTGCCAGCAGCCAAGGTCCGCGCGCCCCAGAAGCCAATTCACCCCTCCACTTT
.	.	TRBV12-3/TRBV12-4	TRBJ2-6	CASSPQHSGANVLTF	TGTGCCAGCAGCCCCCAACACTCTGGGGCCAACGTCCTGACTTTC
.	TRBD2	TRBV27	TRBJ2-7	CASRASTSGISYEQYF	TGTGCCAGCAGGGCCTCAACTAGCGGGATTTCCTACGAGCAGTACTTC
.	.	TRBV5-1	TRBJ2-1	CASSLGVDYNEQFF	TGCGCCAGCAGCTTGGGGGTAGATTACAATGAGCAGTTCTTC
.	.	TRBV27	TRBJ2-5	CASSPTGELWETQYF	TGTGCCAGCAGTCCCACGGGGGAGCTGTGGGAGACCCAGTACTTC
.	.	TRBV30	TRBJ2-3	CAWSPFGPNTQYF	TGTGCCTGGAGCCCGTTTGGACCAAATACGCAGTATTTT
.	TRBD1	TRBV6-5	TRBJ2-5	CASSYPGQRQETQYF	TGTGCCAGCAGTTACCCGGGACAGCGCCAAGAGACCCAGTACTTC
.	.	TRBV7-9	TRBJ2-7	CASSLTGRGDEQYF	TGTGCCAGCAGCTTAACAGGACGGGGAGACGAGCAGTACTTC
.	.	TRBV28	TRBJ1-4	CASSFGVVEAVEKLFF	TGTGCCAGCAGTTTTGGGGTTGTGGAGGCGGTTGAAAAACTGTTTTTT
.	TRBD2	TRBV5-1	TRBJ2-1	CASSLGGGSHNEQFF	TGCGCCAGCAGCTTGGGGGGCGGGAGTCACAATGAGCAGTTCTTC